This T cell receptor (beta chain) comes out of a study of OX40 agonist ivuxolimab in advanced cancers. Study-level results: On average, CD8+ T cells showed a greater number of expanded clones than CD4+.

Trimming left V 4 bases short and J 0 bases short, with 14 bases between. CDR3 size: 17 residues. Germline loops: CDR1 SGDLS, CDR2 YYNGEE. There are a few counts of this clone. Its antigen is as yet unknown. TCRdb's copy holds only in-frame clones and misses some; the assay was immunoSEQ multiplex PCR. The sample has more than 20,000 clones; over 80% are singletons. The starting material was CD4+ or CD8+ T cells sorted from blood, obtained in a trial of the OX40 agonist ivuxolimab. The V gene is TRBV9, the J gene TRBJ2-6; D perhaps matches TRBD1 (6 bases). This receptor was taken from an adult with an advanced solid tumor such as melanoma, head and neck, liver or kidney cancer. The CDR3 DNA follows: TGTGCCAGCAGCCCTACCGGGACACGCTCTGGGGCCAACGTCCTGACTTTC. Translating gives CASSPTGTRSGANVLTF.